This T cell receptor beta chain was captured by sequencing in a study of response to subunit inactivated influenza vaccine. Points from the study as a whole: Researchers suggested that each seasonal influenza vaccination recruits few new T cells.

This clonotype occurred a few times. No antigen is known for it. TCRdb called the RT-PCR reads again in MiXCR, with one record for every CDR3 protein. This table holds fewer than 700,000 distinct CDR3 sequences, over 10% found once. Per germline, CDR1 LGHNA and CDR2 YSLEER. This CDR3 comprises 14 residues. The V end lost 0 bases, the J end lost 7 bases, and 9 bases lay between the germline ends. This TCR came from a man aged 50 or older who received an inactivated influenza vaccine. The sequencing used PBMCs from blood, collected roughly 47 days after vaccination. The J gene is TRBJ2-2, the V gene TRBV4-3; the D gene is possibly TRBD2 (5 bases). CDR3 sequence reads: CASSQDSGIGELFF. CDR3 DNA: TGCGCCAGCAGCCAAGATTCGGGGATCGGGGAGCTGTTTTTT.